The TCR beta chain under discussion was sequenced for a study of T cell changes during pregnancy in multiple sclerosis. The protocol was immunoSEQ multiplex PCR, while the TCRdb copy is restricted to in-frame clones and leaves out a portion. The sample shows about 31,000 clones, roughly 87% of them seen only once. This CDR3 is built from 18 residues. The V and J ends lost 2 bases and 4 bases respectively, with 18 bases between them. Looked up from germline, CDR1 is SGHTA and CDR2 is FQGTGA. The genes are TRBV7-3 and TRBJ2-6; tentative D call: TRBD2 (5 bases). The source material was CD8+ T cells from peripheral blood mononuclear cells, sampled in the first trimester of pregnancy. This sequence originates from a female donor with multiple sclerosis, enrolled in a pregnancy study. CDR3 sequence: CASSLPPPGTGGANVLTF. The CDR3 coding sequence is TGTGCCAGCAGCTTACCCCCCCCAGGAACGGGGGGGGCCAACGTCCTGACTTTC.